Below, 9 T cell receptor beta chains from the same sample are listed, as sequenced in a study of CD8+CD57+ T cells in acquired aplastic anemia. In patients chosen for sequencing, flow cytometry had shown CD8+CD57+ cell expansion. The study profiled TCR beta VDJ and CDR3 using genomic DNA as template. TCRdb reprocessed the reads via MiXCR and lists one record per CDR3 protein. The sample holds 190,000 or so distinct CDR3 sequences, around 48% seen once. The sample taken for sequencing was sorted CD4+, CD8+, or CD8+CD57+ T cells (not recorded which) from PBMCs. Receptors were obtained from a human donor with aplastic anemia.

The V and J genes are TRBV20-1 and TRBJ2-6, with TRBD1 identical over 7 bases. CDR1 is DFQATT, CDR2 SNEGSKA, per germline (reference sequence). The CDR3 loop spans 18 amino acids. The V and J ends lost 5 bases and 0 bases, in that order; junction bases with no gene match: 13. CDR3 in DNA: TGCAGTGCTGCCCCCGGACAGGCATCCTCCTCTGGGGCCAACGTCCTGACTTTC. This gives the protein CSAAPGQASSSGANVLTF.

CDR3 protein: CATSRDRRQETYEKLFF. DNA of the CDR3: TGTGCCACCAGCAGAGATAGGAGACAAGAGACATATGAAAAACTGTTTTTT. V usage is TRBV15 and J usage is TRBJ1-4, with D unresolved. This CDR3 spans 17 amino acids. The V and J ends lost 0 bases and 6 bases respectively, with 17 bases between them. Germline loops: CDR1 LNHNV, CDR2 YYDKDF (reference sequence).

CDR3 sequence: CASSATGSTEQFF. The CDR3 bases are TGTGCCAGCAGTGCAACAGGGAGCACTGAGCAGTTCTTC. The chain uses TRBV2 and TRBJ2-1; D is possibly TRBD1 (6 bases). The CDR3 consists of 13 residues. V was pared by 4 bases and J by 9 bases, with 13 bases between. Looked up from germline, CDR1 is SNHLY and CDR2 is FYNNEI.

The V call is TRBV7-9, the J call TRBJ1-2, with D unclear. From germline, CDR1 is SEHNR and CDR2 FQNEAQ (reference sequence). The CDR3 has 11 residues. V lost 5 bases and J 5 bases, leaving 6 bases between the germline ends. The CDR3 protein is CASSLVYGYTF. CDR3 coding DNA: TGTGCCAGCAGCCTCGTTTATGGCTACACCTTC.

J is TRBJ2-3 and V is TRBV2, with a weak D call TRBD2 (7 bases). CDR3 length equals 14 residues. From germline, CDR1 is SNHLY and CDR2 FYNNEI. The V end was cut by 7 bases, the J end by 4 bases, with 15 bases between. The CDR3 reads CASKAGAPPDTQYF. Here the CDR3 DNA reads TGTGCCAGCAAGGCGGGGGCTCCGCCAGATACGCAGTATTTT.

This clonotype was seen a few times. V gene TRBV2 combines with J gene TRBJ1-4; 9 bases are a match to TRBD1. After removal of 6 bases from V and 8 bases from J, the junction contained 4 bases not matched to a gene. Germline-derived CDR1 and CDR2 are SNHLY and FYNNEI. The CDR3 has 13 residues. The DNA of the CDR3 is TGTGCCAGCAGGGACAGGGGAGGCGAAAAACTGTTTTTT. Translated, it gives CASRDRGGEKLFF.

The chain uses TRBV4-3 and TRBJ1-5; no clear D. Germline lookup yields CDR1 LGHNA and CDR2 YSLEER. V dropped 3 bases and J dropped 6 bases, with 18 bases sitting between them. This CDR3 contains 16 residues. The CDR3 nucleotides are TGCGCCAGCAGCCACGAGTGTCAGGCGTATAGTCAGCCCCAGCATTTT. Protein: CASSHECQAYSQPQHF.

V gene TRBV6-1 combines with J gene TRBJ2-2; the match to TRBD2 covers 13 bases. The germline V gene encodes CDR1 MNHNS and CDR2 SASEGT. V gave up 8 bases and J gave up 4 bases; unmatched junction bases: 7. The CDR3 runs 16 residues. The CDR3 DNA follows: TGTGCCAGCTTCCCCCGGACTAGCGGGAGCACCGGGGAGCTGTTTTTT. This translates into CASFPRTSGSTGELFF.

With respect to this clonotype: A much larger clone is a single base away; this may be a read error. The rearrangement joins TRBV5-1 to TRBJ2-1, with TRBD1 matching 9 bases. Per the germline V gene, CDR1 is SGHRS and CDR2 is YFSETQ. The CDR3 runs 15 residues. V shed 6 bases, J shed 9 bases, and the junction held 13 bases outside the gene matches. The DNA of the CDR3 is TGCGCCAGCACCTTCCTCGGGACAGGGATCAGTGAGCAGTTCTTC. Protein sequence: CASTFLGTGISEQFF.